The rows below give T cell receptor beta chains drawn from one sample of a study. TCRdb reprocessed the RT-PCR reads via MiXCR and lists one record per CDR3 protein. This table has fewer than 800,000 distinct CDR3 sequences, 14% appearing once. What was sequenced was memory CD4+ T cells from blood. These receptors were taken from a female donor in good health, serving as a healthy control. CDR3s include the opening cysteine and the closing phenylalanine or tryptophan.

TRBJ2-3	TRBV7-6	CASSLGTSGRLHTQYF
TRBJ2-6	TRBV12-3/TRBV12-4	CASMTWSGANVLTF
TRBJ2-7	TRBV4-2	CASSQGRRGRSYEQYF
TRBJ2-7	TRBV10-3	CAISESAQYYEQYF
TRBJ2-5	TRBV18	CASSPRQAGGETQYF
TRBJ2-2	TRBV7-2	CASSPGLAGDGELFF
TRBJ1-2	TRBV28	CASSSPRTGLF
TRBJ2-3	TRBV9	CASSAAPETDTQYF
TRBJ2-1	TRBV6-1	CASSGRTSGRFNEQFF
TRBJ1-2	TRBV6-6	CASNLGQGARGYTF
TRBJ2-1	TRBV7-2	CASSLKLAGTYNEQFF
TRBJ2-6	TRBV20-1	CSASRTGAGANVLTF
TRBJ2-7	TRBV5-1	CASKTSGGSYEQYF
TRBJ1-2	TRBV29-1	CSVDGQGNGYTF
TRBJ2-7	TRBV6-5	CASSYSPGQELYF
TRBJ2-5	TRBV6-2/TRBV6-3	CASSGTSKETQYF
TRBJ2-1	TRBV3-1	CASSRNPAGTNNEQFF